Listed here are 25 T cell receptor beta chains from one sample, sequenced in a study of monozygotic twins with inflammatory bowel disease (dated 2019 in TCRdb). Receptor libraries were prepared by 5' RACE. The listed sequencing device is Illumina HiSeq 2500. After TCRdb reprocessed the reads, each CDR3 protein sequence was kept as one row, without DNA. The table for this sample records nearly 450,000 distinct CDR3 sequences. About 2.2% of the sample is held by the ten biggest clonotypes. Sequencing input: blood. The source is a human donor with ulcerative colitis or Crohn's disease, or a healthy co-twin of an affected twin (not recorded which).

The V gene is TRBV27, the J gene TRBJ2-3; TCRdb's D call, TRBD1, is unchecked because there is no DNA. Germline CDR1 and CDR2: MNHEY and SMNVEV (reference sequence). This CDR3 has 18 amino acids. The CDR3 sequence: CASSLATMGGSPTDTQYF.

This chain links TRBV11-2 with TRBJ2-1; as DNA is missing, the TRBD2 call by TCRdb cannot be tested. The CDR3 contains 17 residues. In germline, CDR1 is SGHAT, CDR2 FQNNGV. The CDR3: CASSPIMRTSGYNEQFF.

This chain joins TRBV6-1 and TRBJ1-3. The CDR3 has 14 amino acids. Germline V gives CDR1 MNHNS, CDR2 SASEGT. This CDR3 reads CASRRGFSGNTIYF.

The rearrangement links TRBV7-6 to TRBJ2-1. The CDR3 has 14 amino acids. Germline CDR1 and CDR2: SGHVS and FNYEAQ. The CDR3 loop reads CASSSGRGYNEQFF.

This sequence joins TRBV12-3 or TRBV12-4 and TRBJ2-1; the TCRdb call, TRBD2, lacks DNA for checking. The length of the CDR3 is 16 residues. The CDR3 here is CASSLNPQRGYGEQFF.

The chain couples TRBV20-1 to TRBJ2-1. The CDR3 totals 15 residues. CDR1 and CDR2 from the germline V gene are DFQATT and SNEGSKA (reference sequence). The CDR3 reads CSARDRVRSYNEQFF.

This chain connects TRBV18 to TRBJ2-5. CDR3 length: 12 residues. Germline V gives CDR1 KGHSH, CDR2 LQKENI. The CDR3 region is CASSPPFETQYF. Full variable domain (outside the CDR3, taken from reference TRBV18 and TRBJ2-5): NAGVMQNPRHLVRRRGQEARLRCSPMKGHSHVYWYRQLPEEGLKFMVYLQKENIIDESGMPKERFSAEFPKEGPSILRIQQVVRGDSAAYFCASSPPFETQYFGPGTRLLVL.

This CDR3 is CASSKVVAPSGEQFF. The rearrangement uses TRBV21-1 and TRBJ2-1; the TCRdb call, TRBD2, lacks DNA for checking. TRBV21-1 is an annotated pseudogene. CDR3 length: 15 amino acids.

The rearrangement links TRBV29-1 to TRBJ2-5. The CDR3 consists of 12 residues. Germline values: CDR1 SQVTM, CDR2 ANQGSEA. The CDR3 region is CSVEFSSETQYF.

The chain couples TRBV5-4 to TRBJ2-7; TCRdb selects TRBD1, and the lack of DNA leaves this call unchecked. The CDR3 runs to 15 residues. CDR1 is SGHNT, CDR2 YYREEE, per germline (reference sequence). The CDR3 loop reads CASSLLAGQTYEQYF. The complete variable domain, with remaining parts taken from reference TRBV5-4 and TRBJ2-7, reads ETGVTQSPTHLIKTRGQQVTLRCSSQSGHNTVSWYQQALGQGPQFIFQYYREEENGRGNFPPRFSGLQFPNYSSELNVNALELDDSALYLCASSLLAGQTYEQYFGPGTRLTVT.

The chain uses TRBV5-8 and TRBJ2-1; the TCRdb D gene call, TRBD1, has no DNA to confirm it. Germline loops: CDR1 SGHTS, CDR2 YDEGEE. The CDR3 loop spans 15 amino acids. CDR3 residues: CASSTGTLTYNEQFF.

The chain has TRBV5-1 and TRBJ1-1. The CDR3 has 16 amino acids. The germline V gene encodes CDR1 SGHRS and CDR2 YFSETQ. This CDR3 reads CASSLDGGPMNTEAFF.

V and J are TRBV7-9 and TRBJ2-1; with no DNA, the TCRdb D assignment of TRBD2 cannot be verified. The CDR3 runs to 14 residues. In germline, CDR1 is SEHNR, CDR2 FQNEAQ (reference sequence). CDR3 protein: CAGMGLALGDEQFF.

The rearrangement uses TRBV25-1 and TRBJ1-1. The germline CDR1 and CDR2 sequences are MGHDK and SYGVNS. CDR3 size: 15 residues. The CDR3 sequence is CASKPGGLANTEAFF.

The chain has TRBV6-6 and TRBJ2-7. In germline, CDR1 is MNHNY, CDR2 SVGAGI (reference sequence). This CDR3 contains 12 residues. The CDR3 sequence is CASSYKGFEQYF.

The gene calls are TRBV3-1 and TRBJ2-3. The CDR3 length is 14 residues. Germline V lookup: CDR1 LGHDT, CDR2 YNNKEL (reference sequence). The CDR3 reads CASSQGSHGDTQYF.

The chain recombines TRBV7-8 with TRBJ1-5; the D call of TRBD1 rests on TCRdb alone, since no DNA is present to check it. This CDR3 has 14 residues. The germline V gene encodes CDR1 SGHVS and CDR2 FQNEAQ. The CDR3 is CASSLGGDPRPQHF.

CDR3 protein: CAISEGRGETQYF. The rearrangement links TRBV10-3 to TRBJ2-5; lacking DNA, the TRBD2 call made by TCRdb goes unchecked. The CDR3 consists of 13 residues. The germline CDR1 and CDR2 sequences are ENHRY and SYGVKD.

The chain carries TRBV12-3 or TRBV12-4 and TRBJ2-7; the TRBD1 assignment by TCRdb is unverifiable without DNA. The CDR3 has 17 amino acids. The CDR3 sequence is CASSFTLSGTGIYEQYF.

V gene TRBV6-6 combines with J gene TRBJ2-2; the TCRdb call, TRBD2, lacks DNA for checking. From germline, CDR1 is MNHNY and CDR2 SVGAGI (reference sequence). This CDR3 contains 15 residues. This CDR3 reads CASRLAGLNTGELFF.

The genes are TRBV20-1 and TRBJ2-1; TCRdb picks TRBD2, but there is no DNA to check that call. The length of the CDR3 is 13 residues. Germline V gene lookup returns CDR1 DFQATT and CDR2 SNEGSKA (reference sequence). CDR3 amino acids: CSAEGPPRDEQFF.

The V call is TRBV6-1, the J call TRBJ2-3; checking the TCRdb D call of TRBD1 is not possible without DNA. The length of the CDR3 is 15 residues. The germline V gene encodes CDR1 MNHNS and CDR2 SASEGT. Here the CDR3 reads CASREAGAPQDTQYF.

The rearrangement joins TRBV9 to TRBJ2-1; there is no DNA to check the TCRdb D call of TRBD2. Germline values: CDR1 SGDLS, CDR2 YYNGEE. This CDR3 spans 15 amino acids. This CDR3 is CASSALAGAYNEQFF.

The V and J genes are TRBV7-3 and TRBJ2-1; with no DNA, the TCRdb D assignment of TRBD2 cannot be verified. Germline V gene lookup returns CDR1 SGHTA and CDR2 FQGTGA. This CDR3 has 13 residues. This CDR3 is CASSSVSGNEQFF.

The chain combines TRBV20-1 with TRBJ2-5; absent DNA, TCRdb's TRBD1 call cannot be checked. Germline CDR1 is DFQATT and CDR2 is SNEGSKA (reference sequence). The CDR3 consists of 12 residues. The CDR3 protein is CSAAPGVETQYF.